This TCR beta chain was identified during a study of T cell changes during pregnancy in multiple sclerosis. Data came from immunoSEQ multiplex PCR; TCRdb stores just in-frame clones and leaves some out. The data show 40,000 or so clones, with roughly 90% seen just once and 5% to 6% held by the top ten. V was clipped by 0 bases and J by 2 bases; unmatched bases: 7. CDR1 GTSNPN and CDR2 SVGIG come from the germline V gene (reference sequence). The CDR3 is made up of 18 amino acids. V and J are TRBV30 and TRBJ2-2; 12 bases are a match to TRBD2. The origin of this receptor is a female donor in good health, enrolled as a control in a pregnancy study. This specimen was peripheral blood, taken in the third trimester of pregnancy. CDR3 residues: CAWSVLSGLAGNTGELFF. The CDR3 DNA reads TGTGCCTGGAGTGTACTGTCGGGACTAGCGGGCAACACCGGGGAGCTGTTTTTT.